These 19 T cell receptor beta chains came from one sample sequenced in a study of T-cell reconstitution after alpha-beta-depleted transplantation in children. Using unique molecular identifiers, the investigators prepared the TCRbeta library. TCRdb re-derived calls from the PCR reads in MiXCR, one entry per CDR3 protein. This table has around 200,000 distinct CDR3 sequences, more than 15% appearing once. Sequences were derived from PBMCs, mostly from graft donor cells, sampled 360 days after TCRalphabeta/CD19-depleted stem cell transplant. All receptors derive from a male patient aged 2 to 9 who had a stem cell transplant for acute lymphoblastic leukemia, so the T cells may come from the graft donor.

The table lists this clonotype with a few counts. The chain recombines TRBV15 with TRBJ2-5; D perhaps matches TRBD2 (7 bases). CDR3 length equals 17 residues. Germline V gene sequence: CDR1 LNHNV, CDR2 YYDKDF (reference sequence). Trimming removed 3 bases at V and 2 bases at J, with 19 bases between. The CDR3 region is CATSSHREGPQQETQYF. For the CDR3, the DNA is TGTGCCACCAGCAGTCACAGGGAGGGACCGCAGCAAGAGACCCAGTACTTC.

The rearrangement links TRBV5-1 to TRBJ2-1; 16 bases agree with TRBD2. Germline V CDR1 and CDR2: SGHRS, YFSETQ. V shed 3 bases and J 15 bases; nucleotides not matched to a gene: 9. The CDR3 loop spans 15 amino acids. The CDR3 DNA is TGCGCCAGCAGCTGGGGGACTAGCGGGGGGGCCGGTCCGTTCTTC. Amino acids: CASSWGTSGGAGPFF.

This sequence joins TRBV30 and TRBJ2-7; no clear D. The CDR3 contains 12 residues. With 0 bases removed from V and 5 bases from J, the gap between germline ends came to 8 bases. Per germline, CDR1 GTSNPN and CDR2 SVGIG (reference sequence). The CDR3 loop reads CAWSVLRDEQYF. CDR3 DNA sequence: TGTGCCTGGAGTGTCCTACGGGACGAGCAGTACTTC.

This clonotype was counted only a few times. The chain carries TRBV12-3 or TRBV12-4 and TRBJ2-7; D might be TRBD1 (6 bases). The length of the CDR3 is 15 residues. Trimming cost V 4 bases and J 4 bases, with 17 bases left between them. The CDR3 DNA reads as TGTGCCAGCAGTTCCCGACAGGAAGTACAATACGAGCAGTACTTC. Translating gives CASSSRQEVQYEQYF.

CDR3 sequence (DNA): TGCAGTGCTAGAGATCCCAGGGGGAGCACAGATACGCAGTATTTT. Protein: CSARDPRGSTDTQYF. This sequence joins TRBV20-1 and TRBJ2-3; 7 bases line up with TRBD1. Germline V gene lookup returns CDR1 DFQATT and CDR2 SNEGSKA (reference sequence). This CDR3 comprises 15 residues. Trimming at V came to 0 bases and at J to 0 bases, leaving 3 bases not matched to a gene.

This clonotype was seen only a few times. This rearrangement joins TRBV5-1 to TRBJ2-1; unclear D gene. Germline V gene lookup returns CDR1 SGHRS and CDR2 YFSETQ. V was shortened by 3 bases and J by 0 bases, with 19 bases between the two germline ends. This CDR3 has 18 amino acids. CDR3 amino acids: CASSSIPPARSSYNEQFF. CDR3 nucleotide sequence: TGCGCCAGCAGCTCTATCCCGCCGGCTAGAAGCTCCTACAATGAGCAGTTCTTC.

The chain carries TRBV14 and TRBJ2-3; perhaps TRBD2 as D (6 bases). The CDR3 runs to 14 residues. Trimming removed 4 bases at V and 1 base at J, with 9 bases between. Germline lookup yields CDR1 SGHDN and CDR2 FVKESK. In DNA, the CDR3 is TGTGCCAGCAGCCGCAGACTAGGCACAGATACGCAGTATTTT. This gives the protein CASSRRLGTDTQYF. Full variable domain (outside the CDR3, taken from reference TRBV14 and TRBJ2-3): EAGVTQFPSHSVIEKGQTVTLRCDPISGHDNLYWYRRVMGKEIKFLLHFVKESKQDESGMPNNRFLAERTGGTYSTLKVQPAELEDSGVYFCASSRRLGTDTQYFGPGTRLTVL.

The chain recombines TRBV9 with TRBJ2-7; D is uncertain. This CDR3 has 13 residues. Trimming took 1 base from V and 5 from J, leaving 10 bases between them. Per germline, CDR1 SGDLS and CDR2 YYNGEE. CDR3 amino acids: CASSVTLGHEQYF. As DNA, the CDR3 is TGTGCCAGCAGCGTAACCCTTGGCCACGAGCAGTACTTC.

This clonotype was counted at least ten times. V is TRBV5-1 and J is TRBJ2-5, with no clear D. V shed 0 bases and J shed 0 bases, with 6 bases lying between them. CDR3 length: 14 amino acids. The germline V gene has CDR1 SGHRS and CDR2 YFSETQ. The CDR3 loop reads CASSLGLDQETQYF. The CDR3 coding sequence is TGCGCCAGCAGCTTGGGACTGGACCAAGAGACCCAGTACTTC.

A few counts support this clonotype. The V call is TRBV5-1, the J call TRBJ2-2; no clear D. With 2 bases removed from V and 0 bases from J, the gap between germline ends came to 8 bases. The CDR3 is 15 amino acids. CDR1 and CDR2 (germline): SGHRS, YFSETQ. The chain's CDR3 is CASSFRRANTGELFF. In nucleotides, the CDR3 is TGCGCCAGCAGCTTTAGGAGAGCGAACACCGGGGAGCTGTTTTTT.

V and J are TRBV12-3 or TRBV12-4 and TRBJ1-2, with unresolved D. The CDR3 sequence is 15 residues long. Trimming left V 3 bases short and J 4 bases short, with 15 bases between. The CDR3 spells CASSLEREYGYGYTF. The CDR3, as DNA: TGTGCCAGCAGTTTGGAACGGGAGTACGGCTATGGCTACACCTTC.

This clonotype was detected a few times. This chain links TRBV20-1 with TRBJ1-6, with TRBD1 matching 9 bases. CDR3 length equals 14 residues. Germline CDR1 and CDR2: DFQATT and SNEGSKA (reference sequence). V trimming: 5 bases; J trimming: 10 bases; junction bases outside the gene matches: 9. This chain's CDR3 is CSARPGTGNSPLHF. In nucleotides, the CDR3 is TGCAGTGCTCGCCCCGGGACAGGGAACTCACCCCTCCACTTT.

The rearrangement links TRBV11-2 to TRBJ2-7; the match to TRBD1 covers 7 bases. CDR1 SGHAT and CDR2 FQNNGV come from the germline V gene. The CDR3 is made up of 15 amino acids. Unmatched junction bases numbered 12, after V lost 6 bases and J lost 4 bases. The CDR3 is CASRSDRVNGYEQYF. In DNA form, the CDR3 reads TGTGCCAGCAGATCCGACAGGGTCAATGGTTACGAGCAGTACTTC. The complete variable domain, with remaining parts taken from reference TRBV11-2 and TRBJ2-7, reads EAGVAQSPRYKIIEKRQSVAFWCNPISGHATLYWYQQILGQGPKLLIQFQNNGVVDDSQLPKDRFSAERLKGVDSTLKIQPAKLEDSAVYLCASRSDRVNGYEQYFGPGTRLTVT.

This clonotype was detected ten times or more. The rearrangement joins TRBV20-1 to TRBJ2-7; 11 positions agree with TRBD2. The CDR3 sequence is 16 residues long. With 0 bases clipped from V and 2 bases from J, the junction kept 6 bases outside the gene matches. Germline V CDR1 and CDR2: DFQATT, SNEGSKA (reference sequence). CDR3 protein: CSARDYGTSGPYEQYF. For the CDR3, the DNA is TGCAGTGCTAGAGATTACGGGACTAGCGGTCCCTACGAGCAGTACTTC.

A few counts support this clonotype. This rearrangement joins TRBV4-2 to TRBJ2-3; D perhaps matches TRBD2 (7 bases). Germline V lookup: CDR1 LGHNA, CDR2 YNFKEQ. Trimming shortened V by 0 bases and J by 7 bases, and 17 bases separated the two germline ends. The CDR3 loop spans 16 amino acids. In DNA form, the CDR3 reads TGTGCCAGCAGCCAAGATGCGCGGGGGCCGACGAATACGCAGTATTTT. Amino acid sequence: CASSQDARGPTNTQYF.

This clonotype was found many times. This chain uses TRBV12-3 or TRBV12-4 with TRBJ2-3; D is undetermined. The length of the CDR3 is 15 residues. With 2 bases removed from V and 5 bases from J, the gap between germline ends came to 14 bases. The CDR3 nucleotides read TGTGCCAGCAGTTTATTTGCCCAAGGTGTAGATACGCAGTATTTT. Its protein product is CASSLFAQGVDTQYF.

The chain uses TRBV10-2 and TRBJ2-7; TRBD2 might be the D (6 bases). Trimming took 6 bases from V and 5 from J, leaving 20 bases between them. This CDR3 region has 15 residues. Germline CDR1 is WSHSY and CDR2 is SAAADI. CDR3 sequence (DNA): TGCGCCAGCAGAACAAAGCGGGCCGTCGTGGACGAGCAGTACTTC. It is translated as CASRTKRAVVDEQYF.

There are a few counts of this clonotype. The chain is built from TRBV3-1 and TRBJ2-5; the D is unclear. The CDR3 covers 12 residues. Per germline, CDR1 LGHDT and CDR2 YNNKEL (reference sequence). V was pared by 4 bases and J by 5 bases, with 8 bases between. The CDR3 DNA is TGTGCCAGCAGCCTTACTCGGGAGACCCAGTACTTC. It is translated as CASSLTRETQYF.

The sample holds a few counts of this clonotype. The rearrangement joins TRBV12-3 or TRBV12-4 to TRBJ2-1; possibly TRBD1 for D (5 bases). This CDR3 region has 15 residues. Trimming took 3 bases from V and 2 from J, leaving 11 bases between them. This CDR3 is CASSLFQGAYNEQFF. CDR3 in DNA: TGTGCCAGCAGTTTGTTCCAGGGTGCCTACAATGAGCAGTTCTTC.